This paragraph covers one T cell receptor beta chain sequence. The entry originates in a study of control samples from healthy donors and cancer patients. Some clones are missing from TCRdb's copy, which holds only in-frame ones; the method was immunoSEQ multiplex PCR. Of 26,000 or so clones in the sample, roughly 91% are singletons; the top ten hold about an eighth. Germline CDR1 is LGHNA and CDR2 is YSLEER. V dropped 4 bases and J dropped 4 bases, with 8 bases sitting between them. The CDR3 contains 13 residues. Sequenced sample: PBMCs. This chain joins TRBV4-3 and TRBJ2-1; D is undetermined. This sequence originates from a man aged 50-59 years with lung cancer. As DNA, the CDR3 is TGCGCCAGCAGCCGAGGACGTTACAATGAGCAGTTCTTC. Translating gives CASSRGRYNEQFF.